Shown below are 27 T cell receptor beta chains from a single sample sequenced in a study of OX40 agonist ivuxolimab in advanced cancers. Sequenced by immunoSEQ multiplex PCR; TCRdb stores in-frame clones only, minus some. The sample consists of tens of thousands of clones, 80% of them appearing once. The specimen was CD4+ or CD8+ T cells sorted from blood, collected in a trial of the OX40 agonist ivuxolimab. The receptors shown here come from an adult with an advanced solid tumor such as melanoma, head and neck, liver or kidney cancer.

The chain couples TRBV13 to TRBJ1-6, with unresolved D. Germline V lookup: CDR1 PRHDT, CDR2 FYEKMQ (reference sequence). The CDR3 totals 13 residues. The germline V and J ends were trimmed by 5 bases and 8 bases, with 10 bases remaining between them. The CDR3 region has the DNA TGTGCCAGCAGCCTACGGCTGGATTCACCCCTCCACTTT. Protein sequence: CASSLRLDSPLHF.

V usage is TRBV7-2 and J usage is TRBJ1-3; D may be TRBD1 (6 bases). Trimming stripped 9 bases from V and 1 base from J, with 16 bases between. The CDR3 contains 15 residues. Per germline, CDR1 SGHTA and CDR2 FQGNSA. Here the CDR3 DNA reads TGTGCCAGTAAACTTACGGGGGCATCTGGAAACACCATATATTTT. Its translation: CASKLTGASGNTIYF.

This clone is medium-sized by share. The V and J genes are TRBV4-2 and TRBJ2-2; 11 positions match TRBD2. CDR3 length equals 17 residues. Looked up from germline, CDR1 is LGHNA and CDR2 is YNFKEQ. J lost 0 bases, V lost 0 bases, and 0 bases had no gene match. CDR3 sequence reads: CASSQDSGGANTGELFF. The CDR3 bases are TGTGCCAGCAGCCAAGATAGCGGGGGGGCGAACACCGGGGAGCTGTTTTTT.

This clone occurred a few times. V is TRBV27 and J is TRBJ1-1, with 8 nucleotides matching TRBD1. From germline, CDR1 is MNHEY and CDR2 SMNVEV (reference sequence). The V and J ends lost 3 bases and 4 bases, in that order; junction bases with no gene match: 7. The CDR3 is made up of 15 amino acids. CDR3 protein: CASSFNVGQGTEAFF. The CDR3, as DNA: TGTGCCAGCAGTTTCAATGTAGGACAGGGCACTGAAGCTTTCTTT.

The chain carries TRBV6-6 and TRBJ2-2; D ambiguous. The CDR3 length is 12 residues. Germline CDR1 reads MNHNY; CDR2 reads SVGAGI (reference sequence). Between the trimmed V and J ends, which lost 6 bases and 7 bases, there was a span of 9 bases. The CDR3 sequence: CASSSPSGELFF. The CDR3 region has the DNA TGTGCCAGCAGCAGCCCCAGCGGGGAGCTGTTTTTT.

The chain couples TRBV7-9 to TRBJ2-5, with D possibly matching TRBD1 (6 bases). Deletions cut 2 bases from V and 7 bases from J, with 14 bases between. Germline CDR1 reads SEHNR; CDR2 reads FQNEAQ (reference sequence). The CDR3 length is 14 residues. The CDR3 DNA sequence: TGTGCCAGCAGCTTAAATCAGGGGCTCGGGACCCAGTACTTC. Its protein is CASSLNQGLGTQYF.

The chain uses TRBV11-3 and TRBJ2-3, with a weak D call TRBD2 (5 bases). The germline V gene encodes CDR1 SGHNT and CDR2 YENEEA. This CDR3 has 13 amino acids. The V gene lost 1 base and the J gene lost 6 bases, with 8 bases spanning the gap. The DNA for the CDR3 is TGTGCCAGCAGCTTAGGCGGGCTGGATACGCAGTATTTT. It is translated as CASSLGGLDTQYF.

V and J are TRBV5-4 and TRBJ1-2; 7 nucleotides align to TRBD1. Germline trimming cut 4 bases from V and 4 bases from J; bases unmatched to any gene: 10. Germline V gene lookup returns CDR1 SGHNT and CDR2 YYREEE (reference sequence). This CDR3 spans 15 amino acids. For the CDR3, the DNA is TGTGCCAGCAGCCCCGGAAGGGACAGACTCTATGGCTACACCTTC. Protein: CASSPGRDRLYGYTF.

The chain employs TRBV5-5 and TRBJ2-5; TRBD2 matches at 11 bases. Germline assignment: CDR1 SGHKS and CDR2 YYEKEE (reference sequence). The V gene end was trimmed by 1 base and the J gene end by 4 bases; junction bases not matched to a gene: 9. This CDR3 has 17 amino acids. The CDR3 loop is CASSLLLAGADGETQYF. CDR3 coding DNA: TGTGCCAGCAGCTTGCTACTAGCGGGGGCTGACGGAGAGACCCAGTACTTC.

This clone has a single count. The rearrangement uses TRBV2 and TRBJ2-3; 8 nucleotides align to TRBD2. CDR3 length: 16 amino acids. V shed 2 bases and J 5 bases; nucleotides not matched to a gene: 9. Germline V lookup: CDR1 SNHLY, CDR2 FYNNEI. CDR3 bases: TGTGCCAGCAGTGAAATCCGGGGGGGCCGGGGAGATACGCAGTATTTT. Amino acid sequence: CASSEIRGGRGDTQYF.

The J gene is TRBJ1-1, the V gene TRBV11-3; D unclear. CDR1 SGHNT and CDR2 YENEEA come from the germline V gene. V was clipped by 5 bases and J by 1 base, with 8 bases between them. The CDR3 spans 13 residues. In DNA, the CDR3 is TGTGCCAGCAGCCCCACCGCGAACACTGAAGCTTTCTTT. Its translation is CASSPTANTEAFF.

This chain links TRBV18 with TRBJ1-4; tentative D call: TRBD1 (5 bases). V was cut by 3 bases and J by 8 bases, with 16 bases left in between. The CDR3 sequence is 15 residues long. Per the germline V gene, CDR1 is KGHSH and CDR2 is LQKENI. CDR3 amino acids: CASSPLNRPGEKLFF. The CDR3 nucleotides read TGTGCCAGCTCACCCTTAAACAGGCCCGGGGAAAAACTGTTTTTT.

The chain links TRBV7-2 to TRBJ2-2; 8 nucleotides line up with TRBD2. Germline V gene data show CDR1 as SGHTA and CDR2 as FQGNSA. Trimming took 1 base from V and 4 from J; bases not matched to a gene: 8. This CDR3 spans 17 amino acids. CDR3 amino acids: CASSLDYRTSITGELFF. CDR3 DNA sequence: TGTGCCAGCAGCTTAGATTACAGGACTAGCATCACCGGGGAGCTGTTTTTT.

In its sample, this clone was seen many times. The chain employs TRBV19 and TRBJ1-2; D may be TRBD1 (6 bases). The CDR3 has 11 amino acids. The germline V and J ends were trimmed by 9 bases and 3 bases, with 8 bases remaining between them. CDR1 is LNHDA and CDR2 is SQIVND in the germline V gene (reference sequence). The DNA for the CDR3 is TGTGCCAGCAGGGGAGACTATGGCTACACCTTC. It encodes CASRGDYGYTF.

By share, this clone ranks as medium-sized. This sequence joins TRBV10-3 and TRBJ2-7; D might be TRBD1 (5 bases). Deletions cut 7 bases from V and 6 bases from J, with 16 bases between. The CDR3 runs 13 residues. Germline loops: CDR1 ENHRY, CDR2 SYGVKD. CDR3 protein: CAIKGHKGVEQYF. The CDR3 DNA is TGTGCCATCAAAGGCCACAAAGGGGTCGAGCAGTACTTC.

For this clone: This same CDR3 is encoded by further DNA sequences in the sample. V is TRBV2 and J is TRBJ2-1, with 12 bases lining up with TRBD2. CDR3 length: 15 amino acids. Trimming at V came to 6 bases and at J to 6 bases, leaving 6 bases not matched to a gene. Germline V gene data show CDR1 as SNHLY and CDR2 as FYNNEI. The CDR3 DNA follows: TGTGCCAGCAGCCCAACTAGCGGGGGGTCCAATGAGCAGTTCTTC. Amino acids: CASSPTSGGSNEQFF. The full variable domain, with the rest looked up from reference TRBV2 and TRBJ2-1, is EPEVTQTPSHQVTQMGQEVILRCVPISNHLYFYWYRQILGQKVEFLVSFYNNEISEKSEIFDDQFSVERPDGSNFTLKIRSTKLEDSAMYFCASSPTSGGSNEQFFGPGTRLTVL.

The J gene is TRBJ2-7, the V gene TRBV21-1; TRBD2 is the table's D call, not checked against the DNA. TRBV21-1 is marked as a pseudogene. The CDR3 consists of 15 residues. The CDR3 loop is CASSKILEGVDEQYF. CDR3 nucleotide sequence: TGTGCCAGCAGCAAGATACTAGAAGGCGTGGACGAGCAGTACTTC.

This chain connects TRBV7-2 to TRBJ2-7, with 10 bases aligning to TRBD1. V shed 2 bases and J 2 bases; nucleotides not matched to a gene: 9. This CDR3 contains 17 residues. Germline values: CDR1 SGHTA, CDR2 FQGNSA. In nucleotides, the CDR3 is TGTGCCAGCAGCTTAAAGGAAGGACAGGGGGTCCCCTACGAGCAGTACTTC. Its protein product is CASSLKEGQGVPYEQYF.

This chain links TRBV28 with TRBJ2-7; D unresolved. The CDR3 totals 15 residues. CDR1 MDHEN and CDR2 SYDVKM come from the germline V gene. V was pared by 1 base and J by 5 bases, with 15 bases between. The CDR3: CASSLFGIGENEQYF. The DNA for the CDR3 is TGTGCCAGCAGTTTATTCGGTATTGGGGAAAACGAGCAGTACTTC. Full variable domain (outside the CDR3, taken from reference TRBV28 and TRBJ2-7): DVKVTQSSRYLVKRTGEKVFLECVQDMDHENMFWYRQDPGLGLRLIYFSYDVKMKEKGDIPEGYSVSREKKERFSLILESASTNQTSMYLCASSLFGIGENEQYFGPGTRLTVT.

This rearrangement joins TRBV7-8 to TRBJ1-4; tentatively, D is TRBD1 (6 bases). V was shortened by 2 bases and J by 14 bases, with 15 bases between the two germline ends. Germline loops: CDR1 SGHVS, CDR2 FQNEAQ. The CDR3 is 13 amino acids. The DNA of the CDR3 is TGTGCCAGCAGCTTAAGGGGGACGGGCCACCTGTTTTTT. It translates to CASSLRGTGHLFF.

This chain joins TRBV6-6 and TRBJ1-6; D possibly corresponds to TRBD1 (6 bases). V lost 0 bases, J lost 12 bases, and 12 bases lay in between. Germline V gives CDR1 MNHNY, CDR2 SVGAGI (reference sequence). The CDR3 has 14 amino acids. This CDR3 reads CASSYSQGREPLHF. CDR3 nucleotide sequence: TGTGCCAGCAGTTACTCGCAGGGGCGGGAACCCCTCCACTTT.

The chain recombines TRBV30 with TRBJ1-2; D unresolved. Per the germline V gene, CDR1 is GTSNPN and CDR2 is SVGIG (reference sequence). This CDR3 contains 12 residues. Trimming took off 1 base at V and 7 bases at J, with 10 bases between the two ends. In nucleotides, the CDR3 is TGTGCCTGGAGTGAAAAGGTCCCTGGCTACACCTTC. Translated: CAWSEKVPGYTF. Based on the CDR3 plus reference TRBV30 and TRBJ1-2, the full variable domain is SQTIHQWPATLVQPVGSPLSLECTVEGTSNPNLYWYRQAAGRGLQLLFYSVGIGQISSEVPQNLSASRPQDRQFILSSKKLLLSDSGFYLCAWSEKVPGYTFGSGTRLTVV.

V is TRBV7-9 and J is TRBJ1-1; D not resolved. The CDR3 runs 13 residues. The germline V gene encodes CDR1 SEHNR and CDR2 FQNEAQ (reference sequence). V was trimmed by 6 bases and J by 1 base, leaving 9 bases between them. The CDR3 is CASSPFQNTEAFF. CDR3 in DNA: TGTGCCAGCAGTCCCTTCCAGAACACTGAAGCTTTCTTT.

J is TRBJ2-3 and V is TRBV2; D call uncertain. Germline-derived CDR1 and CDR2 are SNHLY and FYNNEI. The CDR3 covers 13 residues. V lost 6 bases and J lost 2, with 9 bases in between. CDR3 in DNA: TGTGCCAGCAGGCTCACCTACACAGATACGCAGTATTTT. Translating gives CASRLTYTDTQYF.

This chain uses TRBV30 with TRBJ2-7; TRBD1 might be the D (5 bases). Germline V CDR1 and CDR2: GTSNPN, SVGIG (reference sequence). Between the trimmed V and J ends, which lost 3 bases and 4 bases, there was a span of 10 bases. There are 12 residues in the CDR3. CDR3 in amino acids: CAWRGSGYEQYF. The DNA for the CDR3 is TGTGCCTGGAGGGGATCAGGGTACGAGCAGTACTTC.

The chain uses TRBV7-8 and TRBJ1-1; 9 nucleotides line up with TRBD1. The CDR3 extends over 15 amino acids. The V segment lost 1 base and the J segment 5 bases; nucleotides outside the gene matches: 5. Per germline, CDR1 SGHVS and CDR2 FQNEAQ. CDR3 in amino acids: CASSLVQGAWTEAFF. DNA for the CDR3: TGTGCCAGCAGCTTAGTACAGGGGGCCTGGACTGAAGCTTTCTTT.

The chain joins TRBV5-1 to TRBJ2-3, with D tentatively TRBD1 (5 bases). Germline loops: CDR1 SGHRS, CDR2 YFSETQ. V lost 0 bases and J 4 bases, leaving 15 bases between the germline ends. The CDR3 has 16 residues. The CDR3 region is CASSLESRARADTQYF. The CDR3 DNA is TGCGCCAGCAGCTTGGAATCCCGGGCCAGGGCAGATACGCAGTATTTT.